This entry describes one TCR beta chain. Germline CDR1 is ENHRY and CDR2 is SYGVKD. The CDR3 loop spans 15 amino acids. Trimming left V 10 bases short and J 2 bases short, with 21 bases between. Reverse transcribing all isolated RNA meant expressed TCRB transcripts were sequenced. Profiling relied on immunoSEQ multiplex PCR, and the TCRdb table lists in-frame clones only, not all of them. The sample holds 900,000 or so clones, around a sixth seen once. The data were obtained in a study of beta chain features in type 1 diabetes. The authors sorted CD4+ naive, central memory, regulatory and stem cell-like memory cells via CD45RO/CCR7/CD25/CD127/CD95/CD27.

This receptor was identified in a young woman in good health. The V and J genes are TRBV10-3 and TRBJ2-7; D is perhaps TRBD1 (6 bases). The sequencing sample was made of naive CD4+ T cells from blood. CDR3 loop: CATAFPGELAYEQYF. CDR3 nucleotides: TGTGCCACCGCTTTCCCAGGGGAATTAGCCTACGAGCAGTACTTC.